This paragraph reports one T cell receptor beta chain. This sample was taken from a study of blood T cell repertoires in COVID-19. Profiled with immunoSEQ multiplex PCR; TCRdb holds only in-frame clones, not every one. In the table there are 400,000 to 500,000 clones, more than 80% of which are singletons. The CDR3 is 13 residues long. Per the germline V gene, CDR1 is MNHEY and CDR2 is SMNVEV (reference sequence). V trimming: 6 bases; J trimming: 6 bases; junction bases outside the gene matches: 6. The chain links TRBV27 to TRBJ2-7; TRBD1 matches at 9 bases. This TCR derives from a woman in her 30s with active or convalescent COVID-19. The specimen sequenced was peripheral blood. CDR3 in amino acids: CASRAQGAFEQYF. The CDR3 DNA sequence: TGTGCCAGCAGGGCACAGGGGGCGTTCGAGCAGTACTTC.